The 14 T cell receptor beta chains below come from one sample, sequenced in a study of OX40 agonist ivuxolimab in advanced cancers. Assay used: immunoSEQ multiplex PCR; TCRdb lists only in-frame clones, some missing. The sample has about 58,000 clones, around 84% seen once. Here the sequenced sample was CD4+ or CD8+ T cells sorted from blood, taken in a trial of the OX40 agonist ivuxolimab. The receptors stem from an adult with an advanced solid tumor such as melanoma, head and neck, liver or kidney cancer.

The chain uses TRBV12-2 and TRBJ1-4; the table's D call TRBD1 went unverified against the DNA. TRBV12-2 is reported as a pseudogene. The CDR3 is 17 amino acids. Written as DNA, the CDR3 is TGTGCAAGTCGCTTAAGGGTTGGGACAGGCTGTAATGAAAAACTGTTTTTT. This translates into CASRLRVGTGCNEKLFF.

The chain uses TRBV29-1 and TRBJ2-7; TRBD2 is a possible D gene (6 bases). The CDR3 runs 14 residues. Deletions cut 2 bases from V and 2 bases from J, with 13 bases between. Germline values: CDR1 SQVTM, CDR2 ANQGSEA. DNA for the CDR3: TGCAGCGTTGAATCAGGCGGAGGGGCCTACGAGCAGTACTTC. This sequence encodes CSVESGGGAYEQYF.

The chain's CDR3 is CASSRQTGAGANVLTF. The CDR3 coding sequence is TGCGCCAGCAGCCGTCAAACAGGGGCTGGGGCCAACGTCCTGACTTTC. The chain carries TRBV5-1 and TRBJ2-6; 7 nucleotides align to TRBD1. CDR1 SGHRS and CDR2 YFSETQ come from the germline V gene. The CDR3 sequence is 16 residues long. The junction had 6 bases not matched to a gene; V was cut back by 4 bases and J by 2 bases.

The J gene is TRBJ2-5, the V gene TRBV5-4, with 7 positions matching TRBD1. The CDR3 is 14 amino acids. J lost 2 bases, V lost 3 bases, and 4 bases had no gene match. From germline, CDR1 is SGHNT and CDR2 YYREEE (reference sequence). CDR3 DNA: TGTGCCAGCAGCTCCGGACAGGCACAAGAGACCCAGTACTTC. This gives the protein CASSSGQAQETQYF. Full variable domain (rest looked up from reference TRBV5-4 and TRBJ2-5): ETGVTQSPTHLIKTRGQQVTLRCSSQSGHNTVSWYQQALGQGPQFIFQYYREEENGRGNFPPRFSGLQFPNYSSELNVNALELDDSALYLCASSSGQAQETQYFGPGTRLLVL.

This sequence joins TRBV5-1 and TRBJ2-7, with TRBD2 matching 9 bases. The CDR3 has 16 residues. CDR1 and CDR2 (germline): SGHRS, YFSETQ. V gave up 0 bases and J gave up 2 bases; unmatched junction bases: 6. CDR3 amino acids: CASSLAASGGTYEQYF. The CDR3, as DNA: TGCGCCAGCAGCTTGGCCGCGAGCGGGGGGACCTACGAGCAGTACTTC.

The chain combines TRBV7-3 with TRBJ2-2; the D gene is possibly TRBD2 (5 bases). The CDR3 has 17 residues. Per the germline V gene, CDR1 is SGHTA and CDR2 is FQGTGA. The germline V and J ends were trimmed by 0 bases and 2 bases, with 13 bases remaining between them. The CDR3 bases are TGTGCCAGCAGCTTAACTGTGGTGGGGAGAAACACCGGGGAGCTGTTTTTT. Its protein product is CASSLTVVGRNTGELFF.

The CDR3 DNA reads TGTGCCAGCAGCTCAGCTAAGGGCAAAAACAGGTACTTGACGCAGTATTTT. As protein: CASSSAKGKNRYLTQYF. The chain joins TRBV11-2 to TRBJ2-3, with D possibly TRBD1 on 5 matching bases. Trimming shortened V by 4 bases and J by 9 bases, and 26 bases separated the two germline ends. The CDR3 loop spans 17 amino acids. In germline, CDR1 is SGHAT, CDR2 FQNNGV.

This clone occurred a few times. The chain employs TRBV27 and TRBJ1-6; D is undetermined. The germline V and J ends were trimmed by 2 bases and 8 bases, with 13 bases remaining between them. The germline V gene has CDR1 MNHEY and CDR2 SMNVEV (reference sequence). The CDR3 runs 15 residues. The CDR3 nucleotides are TGTGCCAGCAGTTTAACGCTCACGGGGTATTCACCCCTCCACTTT. This sequence encodes CASSLTLTGYSPLHF.

The chain couples TRBV2 to TRBJ2-5, with TRBD2 as a possible D gene (6 bases). Germline V gene data show CDR1 as SNHLY and CDR2 as FYNNEI. CDR3 length: 14 amino acids. Trimming left V 5 bases short and J 5 bases short, with 15 bases between. CDR3 nucleotides: TGTGCCAGCAGTCGGGACCTGGGGAGGGAGACCCAGTACTTC. This encodes CASSRDLGRETQYF.

The chain joins TRBV7-2 to TRBJ1-2, with 7 bases fitting TRBD1. Looked up from germline, CDR1 is SGHTA and CDR2 is FQGNSA. CDR3 length equals 14 residues. The V gene end was trimmed by 5 bases and the J gene end by 3 bases; junction bases not matched to a gene: 6. CDR3 sequence (DNA): TGTGCCAGCAGCATCGGGACAGAATACTATGGCTACACCTTC. Its protein product is CASSIGTEYYGYTF.

The CDR3 here is CASSLVQGGTEAFF. CDR3 DNA sequence: TGTGCCAGCAGCTTGGTCCAGGGAGGAACTGAAGCTTTCTTT. The rearrangement joins TRBV5-4 to TRBJ1-1; D is perhaps TRBD1 (5 bases). Between the trimmed V and J ends, which lost 0 bases and 5 bases, there was a span of 11 bases. The CDR3 is made up of 14 amino acids. CDR1 and CDR2 (germline): SGHNT, YYREEE (reference sequence).

The CDR3 loop reads CASSPTASYEQYF. CDR3 bases: TGTGCCAGCTCACCAACGGCCTCCTACGAGCAGTACTTC. The rearrangement links TRBV18 to TRBJ2-7; D is uncertain. This CDR3 contains 13 residues. Germline V gene sequence: CDR1 KGHSH, CDR2 LQKENI. V shed 2 bases and J shed 0 bases, with 5 bases lying between them.

This CDR3 reads CASSLAAGGNEQYF. In nucleotides, the CDR3 is TGTGCCAGCAGCTTGGCCGCGGGGGGAAACGAGCAGTACTTC. The V call is TRBV5-4, the J call TRBJ2-7; 8 bases map to TRBD2. The CDR3 spans 14 residues. Germline lookup yields CDR1 SGHNT and CDR2 YYREEE (reference sequence). The V segment lost 0 bases and the J segment 5 bases; nucleotides outside the gene matches: 4.

By proportion, this clone is medium-sized. This sequence joins TRBV7-6 and TRBJ1-2; D not resolved. In germline, CDR1 is SGHVS, CDR2 FNYEAQ. The V and J ends lost 2 bases and 2 bases respectively, with 6 bases between them. The CDR3 extends over 13 amino acids. CDR3 sequence: CASSLTPNYGYTF. The DNA for the CDR3 is TGTGCCAGCAGCTTAACACCGAACTATGGCTACACCTTC.